These 24 T cell receptor beta chains share one sample of origin, sequenced in a study of T-cell reconstitution after alpha-beta-depleted transplantation in children. Unique molecular identifiers were used to barcode this TCRbeta library. TCRdb re-derived calls from the PCR reads in MiXCR, one entry per CDR3 protein. The data show about 610,000 distinct CDR3 sequences, with over 9.5% seen just once and 4% held by the top ten. Sequenced here: PBMCs from the stem cell graft donor, sampled from the stem cell graft. Every receptor here comes from a human donor who donated a stem cell graft to a child with acute myeloid leukemia.

This clonotype showed up many times. The chain combines TRBV7-6 with TRBJ2-1; 8 positions agree with TRBD1. The CDR3 spans 16 residues. V trimming: 1 base; J trimming: 5 bases; junction bases outside the gene matches: 7. From germline, CDR1 is SGHVS and CDR2 FNYEAQ. The DNA of the CDR3 is TGTGCCAGCAGCTTAGACCGGACAGGGCAAAACAATGAGCAGTTCTTC. Residues: CASSLDRTGQNNEQFF.

There are a few counts of this clonotype. The rearrangement links TRBV28 to TRBJ2-7; 9 positions agree with TRBD1. Per the germline V gene, CDR1 is MDHEN and CDR2 is SYDVKM. This CDR3 is 16 amino acids long. Trimming took 2 bases from V and 3 from J; bases not matched to a gene: 8. The DNA for the CDR3 is TGTGCCAGCAGTTTACGACAGGGGGTCCACCACTACGAGCAGTACTTC. It yields the protein CASSLRQGVHHYEQYF. The complete variable domain, with remaining parts taken from reference TRBV28 and TRBJ2-7, reads DVKVTQSSRYLVKRTGEKVFLECVQDMDHENMFWYRQDPGLGLRLIYFSYDVKMKEKGDIPEGYSVSREKKERFSLILESASTNQTSMYLCASSLRQGVHHYEQYFGPGTRLTVT.

This clonotype was seen only a few times. This CDR3 is CASSQRTGASTGELFF. The CDR3 coding sequence is TGCGCCAGCAGCCAAAGGACAGGGGCGAGCACCGGGGAGCTGTTTTTT. This chain connects TRBV5-1 to TRBJ2-2; 9 bases match TRBD1. V lost 4 bases to trimming and J lost 4 bases; unmatched junction nucleotides: 8. The CDR3 consists of 16 residues. Germline CDR1 reads SGHRS; CDR2 reads YFSETQ.

This clonotype has a count of ten or more. This sequence joins TRBV10-3 and TRBJ1-1; D perhaps matches TRBD1 (6 bases). This CDR3 is built from 14 residues. Trimming removed 2 bases from V and 0 bases from J, with 7 bases in between. Germline assignment: CDR1 ENHRY and CDR2 SYGVKD. For the CDR3, the DNA is TGTGCCATCAGTGAGGGGGGCTTGAACACTGAAGCTTTCTTT. As protein: CAISEGGLNTEAFF.

This clonotype was detected ten times or more. The rearrangement joins TRBV2 to TRBJ2-7; possibly TRBD1 for D (6 bases). The CDR3 is made up of 13 amino acids. Looked up from germline, CDR1 is SNHLY and CDR2 is FYNNEI. V was cut by 4 bases and J by 6 bases, with 13 bases left in between. This CDR3 reads CASSGQQGTEQYF. Written as DNA, the CDR3 is TGTGCCAGCAGTGGACAGCAGGGGACCGAGCAGTACTTC.

The CDR3 region has the DNA TGCAGCGTTTGGGGGTCTCGGAGCTCCTACGAGCAGTACTTC. Its translation: CSVWGSRSSYEQYF. V gene TRBV29-1 combines with J gene TRBJ2-7; possibly TRBD1 or TRBD2 for D (5 bases each). The ends were cut back, 5 bases at V and 0 bases at J, with 14 bases in the middle. The CDR3 runs to 14 residues. Germline V CDR1 and CDR2: SQVTM, ANQGSEA.

This clonotype has a count of ten or more. The chain uses TRBV6-5 and TRBJ1-6; TRBD1 matches at 7 bases. The CDR3 is 15 residues long. V was clipped by 4 bases and J by 7 bases; unmatched bases: 7. The germline gives CDR1 MNHEY, CDR2 SVGAGI. The CDR3: CASSSSRDSNSPLHF. The CDR3 DNA sequence: TGTGCCAGCAGTTCCAGCCGGGACAGCAATTCACCCCTCCACTTT.

V usage is TRBV5-1 and J usage is TRBJ1-1, with D hard to call. Trimming shortened V by 1 base and J by 1 base, and 8 bases separated the two germline ends. There are 14 residues in the CDR3. CDR1 and CDR2 from the germline V gene are SGHRS and YFSETQ. This CDR3 reads CASSLTPSNTEAFF. DNA for the CDR3: TGCGCCAGCAGCTTGACACCCTCGAACACTGAAGCTTTCTTT.

This clonotype has more than one count but fewer than ten. V and J are TRBV9 and TRBJ2-2; 7 nucleotides agree with TRBD1. CDR1 and CDR2 from the germline V gene are SGDLS and YYNGEE. V dropped 6 bases and J dropped 4; count of bases not matched to a gene: 12. This CDR3 spans 16 amino acids. Here the CDR3 DNA reads TGTGCCAGCACCCTCGACAGGGTGGCCCTCACCGGGGAGCTGTTTTTT. Amino acid sequence: CASTLDRVALTGELFF.

There are many counts of this clonotype. The chain uses TRBV9 and TRBJ2-5; no reliable D call. The CDR3 runs 16 residues. Germline assignment: CDR1 SGDLS and CDR2 YYNGEE. Trimming left V 4 bases short and J 3 bases short, with 19 bases between. CDR3 residues: CASSLDRVGFEETQYF. The CDR3 region has the DNA TGTGCCAGCAGCCTCGATCGTGTGGGATTTGAAGAGACCCAGTACTTC.

The rearrangement joins TRBV18 to TRBJ2-2; TRBD1 is a possible D gene (5 bases). In germline, CDR1 is KGHSH, CDR2 LQKENI. The CDR3 runs 16 residues. Trimming left V 2 bases short and J 5 bases short, with 15 bases between. The CDR3 reads CASSPLLQGITGELFF. CDR3 sequence (DNA): TGTGCCAGCTCACCATTGCTGCAGGGTATAACCGGGGAGCTGTTTTTT. Based on the CDR3 plus reference TRBV18 and TRBJ2-2, the full variable domain is NAGVMQNPRHLVRRRGQEARLRCSPMKGHSHVYWYRQLPEEGLKFMVYLQKENIIDESGMPKERFSAEFPKEGPSILRIQQVVRGDSAAYFCASSPLLQGITGELFFGEGSRLTVL.

The table lists this clonotype with many counts. The chain couples TRBV4-2 to TRBJ1-5, with D possibly matching TRBD1 (5 bases). The CDR3 has 14 residues. The germline V and J ends were trimmed by 0 bases and 9 bases, with 12 bases remaining between them. The germline V gene has CDR1 LGHNA and CDR2 YNFKEQ. CDR3 in amino acids: CASSQEPGTRPQHF. CDR3 DNA: TGTGCCAGCAGCCAAGAACCGGGGACTAGGCCCCAGCATTTT.

This clonotype has ten or more counts. The genes are TRBV29-1 and TRBJ2-5; 9 bases map to TRBD1. Per the germline V gene, CDR1 is SQVTM and CDR2 is ANQGSEA. The V gene end was trimmed by 5 bases and the J gene end by 9 bases; junction bases not matched to a gene: 10. The CDR3 runs 13 residues. Written as DNA, the CDR3 is TGCAGCGTTCTTAGGGACAGGGTTGGGGCCCAGTACTTC. Amino acids: CSVLRDRVGAQYF.

The CDR3 protein is CAIGASGLGYEQYF. The CDR3 bases are TGTGCCATCGGCGCTAGCGGGCTAGGCTACGAGCAGTACTTC. V gene TRBV10-3 combines with J gene TRBJ2-7; 8 positions match TRBD2. Per the germline V gene, CDR1 is ENHRY and CDR2 is SYGVKD. The CDR3 length is 14 residues. V lost 8 bases and J lost 3; bases outside the gene matches: 9.

In its sample, this clonotype was seen a few times. The chain has TRBV15 and TRBJ2-3, with D tentatively TRBD2 (6 bases). The V end lost 3 bases, the J end lost 8 bases, and 9 bases lay between the germline ends. The CDR3 is 12 amino acids. CDR1 is LNHNV and CDR2 is YYDKDF in the germline V gene (reference sequence). The chain's CDR3 is CATSRGLGTQYF. CDR3 in DNA: TGTGCCACCAGCAGGGGACTTGGTACGCAGTATTTT. Drawing the rest from reference TRBV15 and TRBJ2-3, the complete variable domain is DAMVIQNPRYQVTQFGKPVTLSCSQTLNHNVMYWYQQKSSQAPKLLFHYYDKDFNNEADTPDNFQSRRPNTSFCFLDIRSPGLGDTAMYLCATSRGLGTQYFGPGTRLTVL.

V gene TRBV29-1 combines with J gene TRBJ2-7; 10 bases agree with TRBD2. CDR1 and CDR2 from the germline V gene are SQVTM and ANQGSEA. The CDR3 sequence is 14 residues long. With 2 bases clipped from V and 6 bases from J, the junction kept 7 bases outside the gene matches. The DNA of the CDR3 is TGCAGCGTTGAAACCAGACTAGCGGGTGGCGAGCAGTACTTC. Amino acids: CSVETRLAGGEQYF.

This clonotype appeared many times. V gene TRBV7-2 combines with J gene TRBJ2-5; the match to TRBD2 covers 7 bases. Germline-derived CDR1 and CDR2 are SGHTA and FQGNSA. Trimming at V came to 0 bases and at J to 2 bases, leaving 6 bases not matched to a gene. CDR3 length: 16 amino acids. The CDR3 loop is CASSLAAGVGQETQYF. As DNA, the CDR3 is TGTGCCAGCAGCTTAGCGGCGGGAGTAGGGCAAGAGACCCAGTACTTC.

This clonotype was recorded many times. The chain joins TRBV29-1 to TRBJ1-4; no definite D call. The CDR3 is made up of 11 amino acids. Trimming took off 4 bases at V and 8 bases at J, with 8 bases between the two ends. The germline CDR1 and CDR2 sequences are SQVTM and ANQGSEA. The chain's CDR3 is CSVGSGEKLFF. As DNA, the CDR3 is TGCAGCGTTGGATCGGGGGAAAAACTGTTTTTT.

This clonotype was observed many times. The rearrangement joins TRBV4-3 to TRBJ2-7, with 11 bases identical to TRBD2. Trimming removed 5 bases from V and 3 bases from J; junction bases left unmatched: 3. This CDR3 is built from 14 residues. Germline V gives CDR1 LGHNA, CDR2 YSLEER. In DNA, the CDR3 is TGCGCCAGCAGCGAGCTAGCGGGGGGCTACGAGCAGTACTTC. This translates into CASSELAGGYEQYF.

This clonotype occurred many times. The chain's CDR3 is CASSPVEGTEAFF. The CDR3 DNA sequence: TGTGCCAGCAGCCCAGTGGAGGGCACTGAAGCTTTCTTT. This chain uses TRBV4-2 with TRBJ1-1; D gene unclear. This CDR3 contains 13 residues. Trimming removed 4 bases at V and 4 bases at J, with 10 bases between. Per germline, CDR1 LGHNA and CDR2 YNFKEQ.

This clonotype was detected ten times or more. This chain connects TRBV10-3 to TRBJ1-1; D might be TRBD1 (6 bases). This CDR3 is 15 amino acids long. The germline gives CDR1 ENHRY, CDR2 SYGVKD. V was pared by 6 bases and J by 1 base, with 15 bases between. The CDR3 region has the DNA TGTGCCATCAGATTAAGCAGGGGACCGAACACTGAAGCTTTCTTT. This translates into CAIRLSRGPNTEAFF.

This clonotype showed up many times. The chain has TRBV11-2 and TRBJ1-1; TRBD1 agrees at 7 bases. After removal of 4 bases from V and 2 bases from J, the junction contained 10 bases not matched to a gene. This CDR3 is built from 16 residues. CDR1 is SGHAT and CDR2 is FQNNGV in the germline V gene. CDR3 loop: CASSSRPGQYNTEAFF. As DNA, the CDR3 is TGTGCCAGCAGCTCTAGGCCGGGACAGTATAACACTGAAGCTTTCTTT.

In its sample, this clonotype was seen many times. The V gene is TRBV28, the J gene TRBJ1-2, with D possibly being TRBD1 (5 bases). V shed 7 bases and J shed 6 bases, with 18 bases lying between them. Looked up from germline, CDR1 is MDHEN and CDR2 is SYDVKM. This CDR3 region has 14 residues. The CDR3 sequence is CASIRGGKMDGYTF. The DNA for the CDR3 is TGTGCCAGCATTCGGGGGGGAAAAATGGATGGCTACACCTTC.

This clonotype was picked up a small number of times. The CDR3 nucleotides read TGCAGTGCTAGAGCCGGGACTAGCGGCGGAGAGACCCAGTACTTC. Translated: CSARAGTSGGETQYF. J is TRBJ2-5 and V is TRBV20-1, with 11 nucleotides matching TRBD2. V lost 1 base and J lost 4; bases outside the gene matches: 5. This CDR3 spans 15 amino acids. Germline assignment: CDR1 DFQATT and CDR2 SNEGSKA (reference sequence).